One and the same sample provided the 32 T cell receptor beta chains below, sequenced in a study of graft-versus-host responses after intestinal transplantation. Sequencing was performed with immunoSEQ multiplex PCR; in TCRdb, only in-frame clones are kept and a portion is missing. The table shows roughly 120,000 clones, with roughly 95% occurring only once. No antigen has been identified for these receptors. Specimen: unstimulated CD8+ T cells sorted from spleen or lymph node cells, collected before intestinal transplant. All receptors come from a human donor who received an intestinal transplant.

V and J are TRBV6-6 and TRBJ2-5; 8 nucleotides align to TRBD2. The assigned J gene may be wrong: the sequence end matches TRBJ2-7 better. The length of the CDR3 is 14 residues. Germline assignment: CDR1 MNHNY and CDR2 SVGAGI (reference sequence). For the CDR3, the DNA is TGTGCCAGCAGTTTAAAAGCGGGAGCCTACGAGCAGTACTTC. Its translation is CASSLKAGAYEQYF.

This chain links TRBV15 with TRBJ1-1, with D possibly matching TRBD1 (5 bases). Trimming cost V 5 bases and J 6 bases, with 13 bases left between them. Germline CDR1 reads LNHNV; CDR2 reads YYDKDF (reference sequence). The CDR3 extends over 13 amino acids. CDR3 DNA sequence: TGTGCCACCAGCCTCGGGGACTCCCCTGAAGCTTTCTTT. Amino acid sequence: CATSLGDSPEAFF.

The chain carries TRBV7-8 and TRBJ2-7; TRBD1 matches 7 bases. Germline V lookup: CDR1 SGHVS, CDR2 FQNEAQ. The trim removed 5 bases at V and 2 bases at J, leaving 6 bases unmatched. This CDR3 comprises 14 residues. In nucleotides, the CDR3 is TGTGCCAGCAGCCGTTACAGGGGCGCCTACGAGCAGTACTTC. Amino acid sequence: CASSRYRGAYEQYF.

CDR3 DNA sequence: TGTGCCAGCAGCTTAGACAGCGGGGGGCCCTTGGTGAATGAGCAGTTCTTC. It encodes CASSLDSGGPLVNEQFF. The chain recombines TRBV7-6 with TRBJ2-1; 9 bases are shared with TRBD2. The germline gives CDR1 SGHVS, CDR2 FNYEAQ. V lost 1 base and J lost 7; bases outside the gene matches: 11. The CDR3 loop spans 17 amino acids. Complete variable domain (other parts from reference TRBV7-6 and TRBJ2-1): GAGVSQSPRYKVTKRGQDVALRCDPISGHVSLYWYRQALGQGPEFLTYFNYEAQQDKSGLPNDRFSAERPEGSISTLTIQRTEQRDSAMYRCASSLDSGGPLVNEQFFGPGTRLTVL.

The chain carries TRBV30 and TRBJ1-1, with TRBD1 matching 9 bases. CDR1 GTSNPN and CDR2 SVGIG come from the germline V gene (reference sequence). The junction had 4 bases not matched to a gene; V was cut back by 2 bases and J by 3 bases. There are 14 residues in the CDR3. The CDR3 sequence: CAWSSGQGHTEAFF. The CDR3 DNA is TGTGCCTGGAGTTCGGGACAGGGCCACACTGAAGCTTTCTTT.

The chain is built from TRBV6-5 and TRBJ2-1; possible D gene TRBD1, 5 bases. The germline CDR1 and CDR2 sequences are MNHEY and SVGAGI. V was pared by 2 bases and J by 3 bases, with 8 bases between. CDR3 size: 14 residues. The CDR3 region is CASSYGADYNEQFF. CDR3 DNA: TGTGCCAGCAGTTACGGGGCAGACTACAATGAGCAGTTCTTC.

V gene TRBV5-6 combines with J gene TRBJ2-7, with 8 bases aligning to TRBD1. Germline CDR1 SGHDT, CDR2 YYEEEE. This CDR3 region has 14 residues. The V and J ends lost 4 bases and 2 bases, in that order; junction bases with no gene match: 5. The CDR3 spells CASSPGGSTYEQYF. As DNA, the CDR3 is TGTGCCAGCAGCCCAGGGGGCTCGACCTACGAGCAGTACTTC.

This clone was observed a single time. The chain is built from TRBV10-1 and TRBJ2-1; D unresolved. This CDR3 has 13 residues. Germline V gene sequence: CDR1 WNHNN, CDR2 SYGVQD (reference sequence). The V end lost 0 bases, the J end lost 6 bases, and 6 bases lay between the germline ends. CDR3 residues: CASSESPRNEQFF. The CDR3, as DNA: TGCGCCAGCAGTGAGTCTCCCCGCAATGAGCAGTTCTTC.

The gene calls are TRBV9 and TRBJ2-7; 7 nucleotides agree with TRBD2. Germline loops: CDR1 SGDLS, CDR2 YYNGEE. The CDR3 has 15 residues. Trimming removed 5 bases from V and 3 bases from J; junction bases left unmatched: 11. CDR3 residues: CASSALGGNHYEQYF. Here the CDR3 DNA reads TGTGCCAGCAGTGCCCTGGGGGGGAATCACTACGAGCAGTACTTC.

This chain links TRBV2 with TRBJ2-2; perhaps TRBD2 as D (5 bases). The germline V gene encodes CDR1 SNHLY and CDR2 FYNNEI. The V end was cut by 8 bases, the J end by 7 bases, with 5 bases between. This CDR3 has 10 residues. The CDR3 loop reads CASGGGELFF. The DNA of the CDR3 is TGTGCCAGCGGAGGCGGGGAGCTGTTTTTT. Full variable domain (missing parts from reference TRBV2 and TRBJ2-2): EPEVTQTPSHQVTQMGQEVILRCVPISNHLYFYWYRQILGQKVEFLVSFYNNEISEKSEIFDDQFSVERPDGSNFTLKIRSTKLEDSAMYFCASGGGELFFGEGSRLTVL.

This clone was detected only once. The chain has TRBV7-8 and TRBJ2-2, with TRBD2 as a possible D gene (6 bases). The CDR3 runs to 17 residues. Germline CDR1 reads SGHVS; CDR2 reads FQNEAQ. The V end lost 5 bases, the J end lost 3 bases, and 19 bases lay between the germline ends. The CDR3 spells CASSHSRGGKDTGELFF. The CDR3 DNA is TGTGCCAGCAGCCACTCCCGTGGCGGGAAGGACACCGGGGAGCTGTTTTTT.

The chain is built from TRBV27 and TRBJ2-1; 7 nucleotides agree with TRBD2. The CDR3 is 14 residues long. V shed 2 bases, J shed 7 bases, and the junction held 5 bases outside the gene matches. The germline V gene encodes CDR1 MNHEY and CDR2 SMNVEV (reference sequence). The DNA for the CDR3 is TGTGCCAGCAGTTTAGAGCGGGGATGGAATGAGCAGTTCTTC. Its translation is CASSLERGWNEQFF.

This clone was seen just once. This chain joins TRBV27 and TRBJ2-7, with 10 bases identical to TRBD2. This CDR3 has 14 amino acids. The V and J ends lost 5 bases and 0 bases, in that order; junction bases with no gene match: 1. Germline loops: CDR1 MNHEY, CDR2 SMNVEV (reference sequence). The CDR3 DNA sequence: TGTGCCAGCAGTCCTAGCGGGAGCTCCTACGAGCAGTACTTC. Its protein product is CASSPSGSSYEQYF.

This chain joins TRBV9 and TRBJ2-5; perhaps D is TRBD1 or TRBD2 (5 bases each). The germline gives CDR1 SGDLS, CDR2 YYNGEE. The CDR3 is 17 amino acids. V lost 0 bases and J 5 bases, leaving 20 bases between the germline ends. DNA of the CDR3: TGTGCCAGCAGCGTAGGCCTATTCGGGGCGGGTTTGGAGACCCAGTACTTC. Its translation is CASSVGLFGAGLETQYF. Supplemented by reference TRBV9 and TRBJ2-5, the full variable domain reads DSGVTQTPKHLITATGQRVTLRCSPRSGDLSVYWYQQSLDQGLQFLIQYYNGEERAKGNILERFSAQQFPDLHSELNLSSLELGDSALYFCASSVGLFGAGLETQYFGPGTRLLVL.

With respect to this clone: The same CDR3 is also encoded by other DNA sequences in this sample. The J gene is TRBJ2-1, the V gene TRBV11-3, with 11 bases that match TRBD2. J was trimmed by 9 bases and V by 2 bases; bases with no gene match: 12. The CDR3 totals 17 residues. In germline, CDR1 is SGHNT, CDR2 YENEEA. The CDR3 coding sequence is TGTGCCAGCAGCTTAACCGGTCTAGCGGGAGGTCGGAGTGAGCAGTTCTTC. It codes for CASSLTGLAGGRSEQFF.

The chain combines TRBV11-2 with TRBJ2-1; D might be TRBD1 (6 bases). V dropped 0 bases and J dropped 5 bases, with 11 bases sitting between them. The CDR3 totals 15 residues. The germline V gene encodes CDR1 SGHAT and CDR2 FQNNGV. The CDR3 is CASSLDLGANNEQFF. CDR3 bases: TGTGCCAGCAGCTTAGATCTGGGGGCGAACAATGAGCAGTTCTTC. Drawing the rest from reference TRBV11-2 and TRBJ2-1, the complete variable domain is EAGVAQSPRYKIIEKRQSVAFWCNPISGHATLYWYQQILGQGPKLLIQFQNNGVVDDSQLPKDRFSAERLKGVDSTLKIQPAKLEDSAVYLCASSLDLGANNEQFFGPGTRLTVL.

Worth noting for this clone: Distinct nucleotide sequences in the sample also encode this CDR3. V is TRBV5-6 and J is TRBJ1-1; 7 bases agree with TRBD1. Germline V gene data show CDR1 as SGHDT and CDR2 as YYEEEE. The CDR3 length is 12 residues. V shed 4 bases and J 8 bases; nucleotides not matched to a gene: 5. In nucleotides, the CDR3 is TGTGCCAGCAGCCTTAAACAGGGGGAAGCTTTCTTT. Protein sequence: CASSLKQGEAFF.

The chain links TRBV14 to TRBJ2-5, with TRBD1 matching over 10 bases. The DNA end is more similar to TRBJ2-7, so the J call may be wrong. CDR1 SGHDN and CDR2 FVKESK come from the germline V gene. This CDR3 spans 19 amino acids. The CDR3 reads CASSQESIRRTGGSYEQYF. The DNA of the CDR3 is TGTGCCAGCAGCCAAGAGTCGATAAGGAGGACAGGGGGCTCCTACGAGCAGTACTTC.

The chain links TRBV6-5 to TRBJ2-1, with D hard to call. The V gene's germline CDR1 is MNHEY and CDR2 SVGAGI. The CDR3 extends over 13 amino acids. V lost 6 bases to trimming and J lost 2 bases, with 8 bases between them. The CDR3 nucleotides read TGTGCCAGCAGCGACGCACCCTACAATGAGCAGTTCTTC. This encodes CASSDAPYNEQFF.

This rearrangement joins TRBV9 to TRBJ2-1; D unresolved. Trimming removed 3 bases at V and 6 bases at J, with 13 bases between. CDR1 is SGDLS, CDR2 YYNGEE, per germline. This CDR3 is built from 14 residues. The CDR3 here is CASSASIATNEQFF. CDR3 coding DNA: TGTGCCAGCAGCGCCAGCATAGCTACCAATGAGCAGTTCTTC.

The chain links TRBV7-8 to TRBJ2-7; D may be TRBD1 (6 bases). The V gene's germline CDR1 is SGHVS and CDR2 FQNEAQ. This CDR3 is 15 amino acids long. The V end lost 4 bases, the J end lost 2 bases, and 15 bases lay between the germline ends. The CDR3 protein is CASSSARAGAYEQYF. The CDR3 DNA is TGTGCCAGCAGCTCAGCCAGGGCAGGGGCCTACGAGCAGTACTTC.

The count of this clone is one. The chain carries TRBV6-5 and TRBJ1-1, with D uncertain. V was clipped by 6 bases and J by 2 bases, with 13 bases between them. Germline V CDR1 and CDR2: MNHEY, SVGAGI. This CDR3 is 14 amino acids long. CDR3: CASSRLHGNTEAFF. CDR3 coding DNA: TGTGCCAGCAGCCGATTACACGGAAACACTGAAGCTTTCTTT.

This chain joins TRBV5-6 and TRBJ1-1; no firm D call. CDR1 SGHDT and CDR2 YYEEEE come from the germline V gene. V was clipped by 0 bases and J by 10 bases, with 19 bases between them. The CDR3 spans 15 residues. CDR3 region: CASSLEFAGEVGAFF. The CDR3 nucleotides read TGTGCCAGCAGCTTGGAGTTTGCCGGAGAGGTCGGAGCTTTCTTT.

This sequence joins TRBV27 and TRBJ2-3; TRBD2 aligns across 9 bases. J was trimmed by 1 base and V by 6 bases; bases with no gene match: 5. The CDR3 covers 15 residues. Germline CDR1 MNHEY, CDR2 SMNVEV (reference sequence). CDR3 sequence: CASSRLAERTDTQYF. The DNA of the CDR3 is TGTGCCAGCAGCCGACTAGCGGAGCGCACAGATACGCAGTATTTT.

The chain couples TRBV6-5 to TRBJ1-2; TRBD1 is a possible D gene (6 bases). The germline V gene encodes CDR1 MNHEY and CDR2 SVGAGI. V dropped 2 bases and J dropped 2 bases, with 9 bases sitting between them. This CDR3 contains 14 residues. The CDR3 bases are TGTGCCAGCAGTTACGGACAGTTCAACTATGGCTACACCTTC. This codes for CASSYGQFNYGYTF.

CDR3 sequence (DNA): TGTGCCAGTAGTATTTTTGGCAGGCTTCCCCAAGAGACCCAGTACTTC. Its translation: CASSIFGRLPQETQYF. The chain links TRBV19 to TRBJ2-5; D unclear. The CDR3 loop spans 16 amino acids. CDR1 and CDR2 from the germline V gene are LNHDA and SQIVND (reference sequence). Trimming cost V 3 bases and J 1 base, with 15 bases left between them.

The gene calls are TRBV9 and TRBJ2-7; possibly TRBD1 for D (6 bases). CDR3 size: 15 residues. The V end lost 4 bases, the J end lost 6 bases, and 20 bases lay between the germline ends. CDR1 and CDR2 from the germline V gene are SGDLS and YYNGEE. In DNA, the CDR3 is TGTGCCAGCAGCTTAACCGGGACCCAGGGGATCGAGCAGTACTTC. This encodes CASSLTGTQGIEQYF. The full variable domain, in which reference TRBV9 and TRBJ2-7 provide the parts outside the CDR3, is DSGVTQTPKHLITATGQRVTLRCSPRSGDLSVYWYQQSLDQGLQFLIQYYNGEERAKGNILERFSAQQFPDLHSELNLSSLELGDSALYFCASSLTGTQGIEQYFGPGTRLTVT.

The J gene is TRBJ2-7, the V gene TRBV11-1, with D possibly matching TRBD2 (5 bases). V lost 3 bases and J lost 1, with 10 bases in between. Germline values: CDR1 SGHAT, CDR2 FQDESV (reference sequence). This CDR3 region has 14 residues. The CDR3 spells CASSFGLISYEQYF. In nucleotides, the CDR3 is TGTGCCAGCAGCTTCGGACTGATTTCCTACGAGCAGTACTTC.

The chain recombines TRBV6-5 with TRBJ1-5, with D unclear. This CDR3 has 15 residues. V was trimmed by 5 bases and J by 1 base, leaving 12 bases between them. Germline CDR1 and CDR2: MNHEY and SVGAGI. The CDR3 region has the DNA TGTGCCAGCAGTGTTAACTTGGGGAGCAATCAGCCCCAGCATTTT. It yields the protein CASSVNLGSNQPQHF.

The rearrangement uses TRBV6-5 and TRBJ1-1; no reliable D call. The CDR3 runs to 13 residues. V gave up 2 bases and J gave up 7 bases, with 11 bases separating them. The germline gives CDR1 MNHEY, CDR2 SVGAGI. CDR3 in amino acids: CASSYGQWSEAFF. CDR3 in DNA: TGTGCCAGCAGTTACGGGCAGTGGAGTGAAGCTTTCTTT.

Notes on this clone: The identical CDR3 is also encoded by other nucleotide sequences in the sample. The chain links TRBV9 to TRBJ2-7, with 9 bases lining up with TRBD2. The CDR3 has 15 amino acids. Germline CDR1 reads SGDLS; CDR2 reads YYNGEE. With 2 bases clipped from V and 1 base from J, the junction kept 4 bases outside the gene matches. Here the CDR3 reads CASSVTSGPSYEQYF. DNA for the CDR3: TGTGCCAGCAGCGTTACTAGCGGGCCTTCCTACGAGCAGTACTTC.

This chain connects TRBV7-3 to TRBJ2-3; unclear D gene. Germline V gives CDR1 SGHTA, CDR2 FQGTGA. Trimming cost V 1 base and J 7 bases, with 18 bases left between them. The CDR3 loop spans 16 amino acids. The CDR3 spells CASSLKAAADEHTQYF. The CDR3 DNA is TGTGCCAGCAGCTTAAAGGCGGCCGCCGACGAGCATACGCAGTATTTT.